These 14 T cell receptor beta chains were all obtained from the same sample, sequenced in a study of regulatory and conventional T cells in RAG deficiency. Conventional CD4+ T cells were sorted from blood as CD25-low CD127-high cells. Generated by immunoSEQ multiplex PCR, the TCRdb table keeps only in-frame clones and is missing some. The repertoire holds around 30,000 clones, with about 95% as singletons. This sample was shared with a second study, whose subject was regulatory T cells. That work states: Amplification used 52 TRBV primers and 13 TRBJ primers.

The sequenced material came from CD25- CD4+ T cells sorted from blood. These receptors were collected from a human donor in good health.

This chain joins TRBV5-5 and TRBJ2-2, with 7 positions matching TRBD1. Trimming at V came to 3 bases and at J to 3 bases, leaving 2 bases not matched to a gene. The CDR3 contains 14 residues. CDR1 and CDR2 from the germline V gene are SGHKS and YYEKEE (reference sequence). The DNA of the CDR3 is TGTGCCAGCAGCTCTACAGGGGACACCGGGGAGCTGTTTTTT. It is translated as CASSSTGDTGELFF.

Details on this clone: At one end, the junction sequence differs from germline, possibly due to a read error. V and J are TRBV7-7 and TRBJ2-5; 9 bases match TRBD1. This CDR3 region has 14 residues. Germline V gene sequence: CDR1 SSHAT, CDR2 FNYEAQ (reference sequence). The CDR3 bases are TGTGCTAGCACCCCGGGGACAGGGCAAGAGACCCAGTACTTC. Amino acid sequence: CASTPGTGQETQYF.

The chain is built from TRBV28 and TRBJ1-1; D not certain. The germline V and J ends were trimmed by 5 bases and 1 base, with 14 bases remaining between them. This CDR3 contains 15 residues. Germline CDR1 and CDR2: MDHEN and SYDVKM. CDR3 bases: TGTGCCAGCAGTCCCCACTCGGGAGGGAACACTGAAGCTTTCTTT. Translation gives CASSPHSGGNTEAFF.

The CDR3 DNA follows: TGTGCCAGCAGTGAAGGGAGGAATCCTAACTATGGCTACACCTTC. This translates into CASSEGRNPNYGYTF. The V and J genes are TRBV2 and TRBJ1-2; D gene uncertain. The germline gives CDR1 SNHLY, CDR2 FYNNEI. The V end lost 1 base, the J end lost 0 bases, and 9 bases lay between the germline ends. The CDR3 runs 15 residues.

The chain couples TRBV18 to TRBJ1-1, with D perhaps matching TRBD1 (6 bases). The CDR3 is 17 residues long. Per the germline V gene, CDR1 is KGHSH and CDR2 is LQKENI. Trimming took off 2 bases at V and 4 bases at J, with 20 bases between the two ends. The CDR3 DNA is TGTGCCAGCTCACCAGCCGGGGGGGCGGCGGTGGGCACTGAAGCTTTCTTT. It translates to CASSPAGGAAVGTEAFF.

V gene TRBV6-5 combines with J gene TRBJ1-6, with a possible D match to TRBD1 (6 bases). Germline V CDR1 and CDR2: MNHEY, SVGAGI. V gave up 8 bases and J gave up 2 bases, with 7 bases separating them. This CDR3 has 13 residues. CDR3 nucleotide sequence: TGTGCCAGCGGGACACCCTATAATTCACCCCTCCACTTT. Amino acids: CASGTPYNSPLHF.

The chain combines TRBV18 with TRBJ1-2, with D perhaps matching TRBD1 (5 bases). The CDR3 extends over 13 amino acids. Germline V gene sequence: CDR1 KGHSH, CDR2 LQKENI. The germline V and J ends were trimmed by 2 bases and 5 bases, with 9 bases remaining between them. The CDR3 region is CASSPSGRYGYTF. Written as DNA, the CDR3 is TGTGCCAGCTCACCATCAGGGAGGTATGGCTACACCTTC.

This sequence joins TRBV5-1 and TRBJ2-7, with D perhaps TRBD2 (7 bases). Per the germline V gene, CDR1 is SGHRS and CDR2 is YFSETQ. The CDR3 extends over 16 amino acids. The ends were cut back, 1 base at V and 1 base at J, with 15 bases in the middle. The CDR3 here is CASSLRWGGESYEQYF. The CDR3 coding sequence is TGCGCCAGCAGCTTGAGATGGGGGGGCGAGTCCTACGAGCAGTACTTC.

The rearrangement joins TRBV7-3 to TRBJ2-7; D is perhaps TRBD2 (6 bases). The CDR3 runs to 15 residues. CDR1 is SGHTA, CDR2 FQGTGA, per germline. Between the trimmed V and J ends, which lost 1 base and 0 bases, there was a span of 10 bases. The DNA for the CDR3 is TGTGCCAGCAGCTTAAGACTAGAGAACTCCTACGAGCAGTACTTC. Encoded protein: CASSLRLENSYEQYF.

Points on this clone: One junction end disagrees with the germline gene, perhaps due to a read error. V gene TRBV2 combines with J gene TRBJ1-6; D not certain. Germline CDR1 and CDR2: SNHLY and FYNNEI. The CDR3 is 15 amino acids. The chain's CDR3 is CASSDSSSYNSPLHF. In DNA form, the CDR3 reads TGTGCCAGCAGTGACAGTAGCTCCTATAATTCCCCCCTCCACTTT.

This chain links TRBV5-4 with TRBJ2-5; D is uncertain. CDR3 length: 14 amino acids. V was clipped by 0 bases and J by 4 bases, with 10 bases between them. In germline, CDR1 is SGHNT, CDR2 YYREEE (reference sequence). Here the CDR3 DNA reads TGTGCCAGCAGCTTGGGTCCGAGATTAGAGACCCAGTACTTC. Protein sequence: CASSLGPRLETQYF.

The chain has TRBV28 and TRBJ2-2; no definite D call. The CDR3 has 13 residues. In germline, CDR1 is MDHEN, CDR2 SYDVKM. V shed 8 bases and J shed 0 bases, with 7 bases lying between them. CDR3 loop: CASGPSNTGELFF. The DNA for the CDR3 is TGTGCCAGCGGCCCTTCGAACACCGGGGAGCTGTTTTTT.

The chain uses TRBV10-3 and TRBJ2-1; 8 positions agree with TRBD1. With V trimmed by 3 bases and J by 6 bases, 1 base remained unmatched. The CDR3 is made up of 13 amino acids. Looked up from germline, CDR1 is ENHRY and CDR2 is SYGVKD. The CDR3, as DNA: TGTGCCATCAGTGAAACAGGGGGCAATGAGCAGTTCTTC. This encodes CAISETGGNEQFF.

The rearrangement joins TRBV5-1 to TRBJ1-2; TRBD1 might be the D (6 bases). The CDR3 is made up of 13 amino acids. Germline assignment: CDR1 SGHRS and CDR2 YFSETQ. V lost 7 bases and J lost 8, with 18 bases in between. As DNA, the CDR3 is TGCGCCAGCTATCAGGGGAACCTTGGCGGCTACACCTTC. This sequence encodes CASYQGNLGGYTF.